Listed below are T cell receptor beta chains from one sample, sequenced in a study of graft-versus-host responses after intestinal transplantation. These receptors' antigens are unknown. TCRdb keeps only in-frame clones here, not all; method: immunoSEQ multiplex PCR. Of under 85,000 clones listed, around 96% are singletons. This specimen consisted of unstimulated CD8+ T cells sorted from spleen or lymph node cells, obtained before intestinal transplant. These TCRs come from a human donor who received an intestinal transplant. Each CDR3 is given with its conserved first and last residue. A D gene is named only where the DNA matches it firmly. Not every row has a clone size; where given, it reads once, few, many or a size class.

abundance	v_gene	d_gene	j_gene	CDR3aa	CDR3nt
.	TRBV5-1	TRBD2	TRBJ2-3	CASKIEPLAGGPYTDTQYF	TGCGCCAGCAAGATAGAGCCGCTAGCGGGAGGGCCTTACACAGATACGCAGTATTTT
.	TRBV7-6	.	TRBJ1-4	CVAGGLDEKLFF	TGTGTCGCGGGGGGGCTAGATGAAAAACTGTTTTTT
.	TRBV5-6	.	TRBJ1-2	CASSLARGAQGYGYTF	TGTGCCAGCAGCTTGGCTCGGGGGGCGCAGGGCTATGGCTACACCTTC
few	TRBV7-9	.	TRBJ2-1	CASSLDGSSYNEQFF	TGTGCCAGCAGCTTAGACGGGAGTTCCTACAATGAGCAGTTCTTC
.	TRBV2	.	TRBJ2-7	CASSEGTPVYNEQYF	TGTGCCAGCAGTGAAGGAACGCCCGTGTACAACGAGCAGTACTTC
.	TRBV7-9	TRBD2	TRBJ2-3	CASSSEGTTPVDTQYF	TGTGCCAGCAGCTCGGAAGGGACTACCCCTGTAGATACGCAGTATTTT
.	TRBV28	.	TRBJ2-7	CASSFYMVGAQPNYEQYF	TGTGCCAGCAGTTTCTATATGGTTGGGGCACAGCCTAACTACGAGCAGTACTTC
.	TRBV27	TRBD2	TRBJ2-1	CASSLQRGNEQFF	TGTGCCAGCAGCCTACAGCGGGGGAATGAGCAGTTCTTC
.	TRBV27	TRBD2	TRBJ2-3	CASSTPSGVSTDTQYF	TGTGCCAGCAGCACTCCAAGCGGGGTTAGCACAGATACGCAGTATTTT
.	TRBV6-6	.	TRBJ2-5	CASGLAIQETQYF	TGTGCCAGCGGTTTGGCCATTCAAGAGACCCAGTACTTC
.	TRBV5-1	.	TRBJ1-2	CASSLVTGKKHLYGYTF	TGCGCCAGCAGCTTGGTAACAGGCAAGAAGCACCTATATGGCTACACCTTC
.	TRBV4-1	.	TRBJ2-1	CASSQERVSYNEQFF	TGCGCCAGCAGCCAAGAAAGGGTCTCCTACAATGAGCAGTTCTTC
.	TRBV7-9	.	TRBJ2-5	CASSQDLETQYF	TGTGCCAGCAGCCAAGACCTGGAGACCCAGTACTTC
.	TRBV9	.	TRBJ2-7	CASSGGTSYEQYF	TGTGCCAGCAGCGGTGGGACTTCCTACGAGCAGTACTTC
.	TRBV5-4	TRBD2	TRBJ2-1	CASSLLLAGGPRYNEQFF	TGTGCCAGCAGCTTACTACTAGCGGGAGGACCCCGCTACAATGAGCAGTTCTTC
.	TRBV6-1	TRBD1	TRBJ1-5	CASRTGARQPQHF	TGTGCCAGCAGGACAGGGGCACGACAGCCCCAGCATTTT
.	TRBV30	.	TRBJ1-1	CAWSTGQNEAFF	TGTGCCTGGAGTACCGGACAGAATGAAGCTTTCTTT
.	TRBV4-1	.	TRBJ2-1	CASSQRVGVYNEQFF	TGCGCCAGCAGCCAAAGGGTGGGGGTCTACAATGAGCAGTTCTTC
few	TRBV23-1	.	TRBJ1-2	CASSQSRGGEGKGYTF	TGCGCCAGCAGTCAATCGAGGGGAGGGGAGGGTAAGGGCTACACCTTC
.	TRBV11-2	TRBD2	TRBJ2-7	CASSLWPGEGEQYF	TGTGCCAGCAGCTTATGGCCCGGGGAGGGCGAGCAGTACTTC
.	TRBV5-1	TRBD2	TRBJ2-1	CASSLRGLAGGQQFF	TGCGCCAGCAGCTTGCGGGGTCTAGCGGGAGGCCAGCAGTTCTTC
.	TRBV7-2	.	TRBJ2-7	CASSFGASYEQYF	TGTGCCAGCAGCTTCGGGGCCTCCTACGAGCAGTACTTC
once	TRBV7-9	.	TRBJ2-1	CASSSYREDEFF	TGTGCCAGCAGCTCCTACAGGGAGGATGAGTTCTTC
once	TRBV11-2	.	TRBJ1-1	CASSFSSYRFWVNTEAFF	TGTGCCAGCAGCTTCTCCTCTTACAGGTTCTGGGTGAACACTGAAGCTTTCTTT
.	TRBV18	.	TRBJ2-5	CASSPPTGVQETQYF	TGTGCCAGCTCACCACCGACGGGTGTCCAAGAGACCCAGTACTTC
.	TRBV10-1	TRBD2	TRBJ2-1	CASSEELAGGAYNEQFF	TGCGCCAGCAGTGAGGAACTAGCGGGAGGTGCTTACAATGAGCAGTTCTTC
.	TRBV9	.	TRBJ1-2	CASSVSGANYGYTF	TGTGCCAGCAGCGTCAGTGGGGCGAACTATGGCTACACCTTC
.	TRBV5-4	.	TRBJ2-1	CASNIFSGQSYNEQFF	TGTGCCAGCAATATTTTCAGCGGCCAATCCTACAATGAGCAGTTCTTC
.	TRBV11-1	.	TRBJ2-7	CASSAYYYEQYF	TGTGCCAGCAGCGCATATTATTACGAGCAGTACTTC
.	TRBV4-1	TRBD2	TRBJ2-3	CASSQVPIAGGGDTQYF	TGCGCCAGCAGCCAAGTACCGATAGCGGGAGGCGGAGATACGCAGTATTTT
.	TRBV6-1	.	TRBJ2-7	CASSDGSSYEQYF	TGTGCCAGCAGTGACGGGAGCTCCTACGAGCAGTACTTC
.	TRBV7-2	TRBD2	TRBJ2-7	CASSLGFERLAGGWYEQHF	TGTGCCAGCAGCTTAGGCTTCGAACGGCTAGCGGGAGGTTGGTACGAGCAGCACTTC
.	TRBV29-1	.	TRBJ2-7	CSVERGGSSYEQYF	TGCAGCGTTGAAAGAGGCGGTAGCTCCTACGAGCAGTACTTC
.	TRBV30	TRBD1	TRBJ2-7	CAWNPGQGTNEQYF	TGTGCCTGGAACCCGGGACAGGGGACCAACGAGCAGTACTTC
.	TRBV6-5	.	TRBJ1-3	CASSLGQYGSGNTIYF	TGTGCCAGCAGTTTAGGCCAATATGGTTCTGGAAACACCATATATTTT
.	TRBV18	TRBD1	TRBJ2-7	CASSQQGAGEQYF	TGTGCCAGCTCTCAACAGGGGGCTGGCGAGCAGTACTTC
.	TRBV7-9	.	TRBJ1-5	CASSLGGQPQHF	TGTGCCAGCAGCTTAGGGGGTCAGCCCCAGCATTTT
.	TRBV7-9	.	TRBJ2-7	CASGTGNPYEQYF	TGTGCCAGCGGCACAGGGAACCCCTACGAGCAGTACTTC
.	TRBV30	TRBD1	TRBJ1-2	CAWSKIVFGRGRRINYGYTF	TGTGCCTGGAGTAAAATTGTGTTTGGCAGGGGGCGACGAATTAACTATGGCTACACCTTC
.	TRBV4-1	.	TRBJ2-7	CASSQGYLTGYEQYF	TGCGCCAGCAGCCAAGGTTACTTGACGGGCTACGAGCAGTACTTC
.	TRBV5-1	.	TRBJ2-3	CASSFGDTQYF	TGCGCCAGCAGCTTTGGAGATACGCAGTATTTT
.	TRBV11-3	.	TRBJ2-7	CASSSTSSYEQYF	TGTGCCAGCAGCTCGACATCCTCCTACGAGCAGTACTTC
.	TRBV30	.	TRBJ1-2	CAWETPYGYTF	TGTGCCTGGGAGACTCCGTATGGCTACACCTTC
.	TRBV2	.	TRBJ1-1	CASSAGVNTEAFF	TGTGCCAGCAGTGCAGGGGTGAACACTGAAGCTTTCTTT
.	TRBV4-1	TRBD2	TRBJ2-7	CASSPLAGIYEQYF	TGCGCCAGCAGCCCACTAGCGGGGATATACGAGCAGTACTTC
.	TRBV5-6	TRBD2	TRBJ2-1	CASSNSSGPKGDEQFF	TGTGCCAGCAGCAACTCTAGCGGCCCTAAAGGGGATGAGCAGTTCTTC
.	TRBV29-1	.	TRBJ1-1	CSVEVAGKGDTEAFF	TGCAGCGTTGAGGTGGCAGGGAAGGGGGACACTGAAGCTTTCTTT
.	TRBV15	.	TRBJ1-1	CATSPGQGVPLDTEAFF	TGTGCCACCAGCCCCGGGCAGGGAGTCCCCCTTGACACTGAAGCTTTCTTT
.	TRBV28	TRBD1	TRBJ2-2	CASSWDRAGGELFF	TGTGCCAGCAGTTGGGACAGGGCTGGCGGGGAGCTGTTTTTT
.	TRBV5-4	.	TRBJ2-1	CASSLLGRVYNEQFF	TGTGCCAGTAGCTTACTCGGCCGGGTCTACAATGAGCAGTTCTTC
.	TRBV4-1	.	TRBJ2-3	CASSQDWGAADTQYF	TGCGCCAGCAGCCAAGATTGGGGGGCAGCAGATACGCAGTATTTT